The 27 T cell receptor beta chains listed next were all sequenced from one sample in a study of T cell repertoires in cytomegalovirus infection. The antigens for these receptors are not known. TCRdb reprocessed the reads via MiXCR and lists one record per CDR3 protein. The table shows tens of thousands of distinct CDR3 sequences, with 20% occurring only once. Sequences were derived from CD8+ T cells from cultured PBMCs, sampled from culture after CMV antigen stimulation. The receptors shown here come from a human donor in good health (CMV status not recorded). Some clones in this sample may be carry-over from other donors' samples.

J is TRBJ2-3 and V is TRBV4-3, with 8 bases aligning to TRBD2. CDR3 length: 15 residues. V shed 2 bases and J 5 bases; nucleotides not matched to a gene: 6. Germline values: CDR1 LGHNA, CDR2 YSLEER. The DNA of the CDR3 is TGCGCCAGCAGCCAATGGACTAGCAGTAGAGATACGCAGTATTTT. The encoded protein is CASSQWTSSRDTQYF.

This clonotype was seen just once. The rearrangement joins TRBV7-9 to TRBJ2-5; D is perhaps TRBD2 (5 bases). V lost 5 bases and J lost 5, with 12 bases in between. Germline CDR1 SEHNR, CDR2 FQNEAQ (reference sequence). The length of the CDR3 is 13 residues. CDR3 sequence reads: CASSTAGEETQYF. The CDR3 DNA sequence: TGTGCCAGCAGCACTGCTGGGGAGGAGACCCAGTACTTC.

This clonotype showed up many times. The chain combines TRBV28 with TRBJ1-1; no reliable D call. The CDR3 spans 14 residues. The V gene's germline CDR1 is MDHEN and CDR2 SYDVKM. The V end was cut by 3 bases, the J end by 0 bases, with 8 bases between. CDR3 coding DNA: TGTGCCAGCAGTTTGTTTGGTATGAACACTGAAGCTTTCTTT. Translating gives CASSLFGMNTEAFF. Variable domain in full (rest from reference TRBV28 and TRBJ1-1): DVKVTQSSRYLVKRTGEKVFLECVQDMDHENMFWYRQDPGLGLRLIYFSYDVKMKEKGDIPEGYSVSREKKERFSLILESASTNQTSMYLCASSLFGMNTEAFFGQGTRLTVV.

J is TRBJ1-5 and V is TRBV7-9, with D perhaps matching TRBD1 (5 bases). The V gene lost 3 bases and the J gene lost 6 bases, with 12 bases spanning the gap. The germline CDR1 and CDR2 sequences are SEHNR and FQNEAQ (reference sequence). CDR3 length: 14 amino acids. CDR3 DNA sequence: TGTGCCAGCAGCTTCGGGCAGGGATCTCAGCCCCAGCATTTT. Its translation is CASSFGQGSQPQHF.

This sequence joins TRBV15 and TRBJ1-5; a possible D gene is TRBD1 (6 bases). The CDR3 has 16 amino acids. Trimming stripped 6 bases from V and 2 bases from J, with 17 bases between. Germline V gives CDR1 LNHNV, CDR2 YYDKDF (reference sequence). CDR3 loop: CATSTYRALGNQPQHF. The CDR3 DNA is TGTGCCACCAGTACGTACAGGGCACTGGGCAATCAGCCCCAGCATTTT.

This clonotype was recorded many times. The chain employs TRBV7-2 and TRBJ2-3; D remains ambiguous. V lost 1 base to trimming and J lost 5 bases, with 16 bases between them. This CDR3 has 16 amino acids. Germline CDR1 SGHTA, CDR2 FQGNSA. CDR3 region: CASSLGASRVGDTQYF. CDR3 DNA: TGTGCCAGCAGCTTAGGGGCCTCTAGGGTGGGAGATACGCAGTATTTT.

This chain links TRBV19 with TRBJ2-7; no clear D gene. CDR3 length: 13 amino acids. Germline V gene sequence: CDR1 LNHDA, CDR2 SQIVND (reference sequence). Deletions cut 2 bases from V and 1 base from J, with 6 bases between. The CDR3 nucleotides read TGTGCCAGTAGTATATCCGGTTCCTACGAGCAGTACTTC. As protein: CASSISGSYEQYF.

The genes are TRBV7-8 and TRBJ1-5; D gene ambiguous. Germline V lookup: CDR1 SGHVS, CDR2 FQNEAQ. Trimming removed 5 bases from V and 6 bases from J, with 11 bases in between. The CDR3 runs to 13 residues. This chain's CDR3 is CASSRAGGQPQHF. Written as DNA, the CDR3 is TGTGCCAGCAGCCGGGCGGGAGGTCAGCCCCAGCATTTT.

This clonotype was found a few times. The genes are TRBV7-2 and TRBJ2-6, with D unclear. The CDR3 covers 18 residues. The germline V and J ends were trimmed by 1 base and 0 bases, with 13 bases remaining between them. Germline CDR1 SGHTA, CDR2 FQGNSA. As DNA, the CDR3 is TGTGCCAGCAGCTTAGATGATGGCAGCTTCTCTGGGGCCAACGTCCTGACTTTC. Translated: CASSLDDGSFSGANVLTF.

This clonotype was seen repeatedly, ten times or more. The V gene is TRBV29-1, the J gene TRBJ2-1; D remains ambiguous. Looked up from germline, CDR1 is SQVTM and CDR2 is ANQGSEA. With 3 bases removed from V and 12 bases from J, the gap between germline ends came to 33 bases. The CDR3 is 18 amino acids. The CDR3 region has the DNA TGCAGCGTTGATCAGTGGCGGCCGGCAGTGAGTAGGGAATTGCGGCAGTTCTTC. Amino acids: CSVDQWRPAVSRELRQFF.

The chain employs TRBV7-8 and TRBJ1-6; D ambiguous. Germline V gene data show CDR1 as SGHVS and CDR2 as FQNEAQ. Trimming shortened V by 5 bases and J by 10 bases, and 15 bases separated the two germline ends. The CDR3 runs to 14 residues. The CDR3 bases are TGTGCCAGCAGCAGCGAGGGTAAATGGTCACCCCTCCACTTT. Translation: CASSSEGKWSPLHF.

This clonotype was counted between two and nine times. The chain has TRBV12-3 or TRBV12-4 and TRBJ1-1; possible D gene TRBD1, 5 bases. The CDR3 runs to 15 residues. Trimming cost V 2 bases and J 3 bases, with 13 bases left between them. CDR3 nucleotides: TGTGCCAGCAGTTTAAGACCTCTAGGGGACACTGAAGCTTTCTTT. It codes for CASSLRPLGDTEAFF.

The chain couples TRBV6-5 to TRBJ2-7; D is undetermined. Between the trimmed V and J ends, which lost 0 bases and 2 bases, there was a span of 8 bases. This CDR3 is 14 amino acids long. The germline CDR1 and CDR2 sequences are MNHEY and SVGAGI. The CDR3 nucleotides are TGTGCCAGCAGTTACTCGGGCAGAGCCTACGAGCAGTACTTC. Its protein is CASSYSGRAYEQYF.

The chain couples TRBV10-1 to TRBJ2-7, with D maybe TRBD1 (6 bases). Trimming shortened V by 0 bases and J by 5 bases, and 8 bases separated the two germline ends. The CDR3 covers 13 residues. Germline loops: CDR1 WNHNN, CDR2 SYGVQD (reference sequence). CDR3 amino acids: CASSESSGDEQYF. In DNA, the CDR3 is TGCGCCAGCAGTGAGTCATCAGGGGACGAGCAGTACTTC.

This clonotype was counted many times. The J gene is TRBJ1-4, the V gene TRBV20-1; no firm D call. V gave up 1 base and J gave up 7 bases, with 13 bases separating them. Germline loops: CDR1 DFQATT, CDR2 SNEGSKA (reference sequence). This CDR3 has 14 amino acids. CDR3 sequence reads: CSARGTTEFEKLFF. DNA of the CDR3: TGCAGTGCTAGAGGGACTACTGAATTTGAAAAACTGTTTTTT.

CDR3 amino acids: CSVASGGARKNEQYF. In nucleotides, the CDR3 is TGCAGCGTCGCCTCGGGGGGGGCGCGTAAGAACGAGCAGTACTTC. The chain has TRBV29-1 and TRBJ2-7, with 8 bases matching TRBD2. J gave up 5 bases and V 6 bases, and 15 bases lay outside the gene matches. This CDR3 spans 15 amino acids. Germline lookup yields CDR1 SQVTM and CDR2 ANQGSEA.

The sample holds one count of this clonotype. The J gene is TRBJ2-1, the V gene TRBV4-3, with 9 bases fitting TRBD2. The V segment lost 1 base and the J segment 10 bases; nucleotides outside the gene matches: 8. This CDR3 comprises 15 residues. Germline V CDR1 and CDR2: LGHNA, YSLEER. The CDR3 protein is CASSQVLAGQGEQFF. CDR3 nucleotide sequence: TGCGCCAGCAGCCAAGTACTAGCGGGTCAAGGGGAGCAGTTCTTC.

As regards this clonotype: This may stem from a read error, because a much larger clone lies one nucleotide away. The missing conserved phenylalanine or tryptophan at the end of this CDR3 makes a read error likely. The V call is TRBV11-2, the J call TRBJ1-2; D remains ambiguous. Germline values: CDR1 SGHAT, CDR2 FQNNGV. V was pared by 5 bases and J by 3 bases, with 16 bases between. The CDR3 has 15 amino acids. In DNA form, the CDR3 reads TGTGCCAGCAGCCCCCCCCGCGGGCCGCACTATGGCTACACCTTG. It is translated as CASSPPRGPHYGYTL.

This clonotype was seen a few times. V is TRBV7-8 and J is TRBJ2-5; the D is unclear. There are 14 residues in the CDR3. Trimming took 5 bases from V and 4 from J, leaving 14 bases between them. Germline values: CDR1 SGHVS, CDR2 FQNEAQ. The CDR3 reads CASSLRPATETQYF. CDR3 in DNA: TGTGCCAGCAGCCTCCGGCCGGCTACAGAGACCCAGTACTTC.

In this sample, this clonotype turned up a few times. The rearrangement joins TRBV11-2 to TRBJ2-1; 10 positions match TRBD2. V trimming: 6 bases; J trimming: 1 base; junction bases outside the gene matches: 3. The V gene's germline CDR1 is SGHAT and CDR2 FQNNGV. The CDR3 covers 15 residues. The CDR3 DNA reads TGTGCCAGCAGTCATAGCGGGGGGTCCTACAATGAGCAGTTCTTC. Residues: CASSHSGGSYNEQFF.

This clonotype showed up just a few times. This rearrangement joins TRBV7-6 to TRBJ1-1, with 8 bases lining up with TRBD1. Germline V gene data show CDR1 as SGHVS and CDR2 as FNYEAQ. With V trimmed by 5 bases and J by 1 base, 3 bases remained unmatched. CDR3 length equals 14 residues. Written as DNA, the CDR3 is TGTGCCAGCAGCGTAGACAGGGGGAACACTGAAGCTTTCTTT. This encodes CASSVDRGNTEAFF.

There are a few counts of this clonotype. V gene TRBV7-3 combines with J gene TRBJ1-2; tentative D call: TRBD1 (5 bases). In germline, CDR1 is SGHTA, CDR2 FQGTGA. Between the trimmed V and J ends, which lost 7 bases and 4 bases, there was a span of 16 bases. This CDR3 is 14 amino acids long. DNA of the CDR3: TGTGCCAGCATCCCCGGACACCCAGGCTATGGCTACACCTTC. Amino acids: CASIPGHPGYGYTF.

This clonotype was detected only a few times. This sequence joins TRBV7-2 and TRBJ2-2; 9 positions match TRBD1. V lost 6 bases, J lost 1 base, and 0 bases stayed unmatched. Per germline, CDR1 SGHTA and CDR2 FQGNSA. The CDR3 is made up of 14 amino acids. DNA of the CDR3: TGTGCCAGCAGGACAGGGGGGAACACCGGGGAGCTGTTTTTT. Translated: CASRTGGNTGELFF.

This clonotype was detected only once. The V gene is TRBV20-1, the J gene TRBJ2-5, with 14 positions matching TRBD2. The CDR3 runs 14 residues. V lost 4 bases to trimming and J lost 4 bases; unmatched junction nucleotides: 2. The germline CDR1 and CDR2 sequences are DFQATT and SNEGSKA (reference sequence). The CDR3 coding sequence is TGCAGTGCTACCGGACTAGCGGGGGGAGAGACCCAGTACTTC. Protein product: CSATGLAGGETQYF.

The rearrangement uses TRBV12-3 or TRBV12-4 and TRBJ1-1; D unresolved. The ends were cut back, 5 bases at V and 2 bases at J, with 9 bases in the middle. There are 13 residues in the CDR3. The CDR3 DNA follows: TGTGCCAGCAGTCGTGCTCGAAACACTGAAGCTTTCTTT. Its translation is CASSRARNTEAFF.

The table lists this clonotype with a few counts. The V call is TRBV14, the J call TRBJ1-1, with 7 positions matching TRBD1. The germline gives CDR1 SGHDN, CDR2 FVKESK. V lost 2 bases to trimming and J lost 5 bases; unmatched junction nucleotides: 8. CDR3 length: 15 amino acids. The CDR3 here is CASSQLQGRPTEAFF. DNA for the CDR3: TGTGCCAGCAGCCAACTACAGGGGCGCCCTACTGAAGCTTTCTTT.

The chain links TRBV7-2 to TRBJ2-1, with no clear D. Germline V gene data show CDR1 as SGHTA and CDR2 as FQGNSA. Trimming shortened V by 1 base and J by 1 base, and 11 bases separated the two germline ends. This CDR3 is built from 16 residues. The CDR3: CASSLGLGRSYNEQFF. The CDR3 nucleotides are TGTGCCAGCAGCTTAGGCCTGGGTAGGTCCTACAATGAGCAGTTCTTC. The entire variable domain, with the rest obtained from reference TRBV7-2 and TRBJ2-1, is as follows: GAGVSQSPSNKVTEKGKDVELRCDPISGHTALYWYRQSLGQGLEFLIYFQGNSAPDKSGLPSDRFSAERTGGSVSTLTIQRTQQEDSAVYLCASSLGLGRSYNEQFFGPGTRLTVL.